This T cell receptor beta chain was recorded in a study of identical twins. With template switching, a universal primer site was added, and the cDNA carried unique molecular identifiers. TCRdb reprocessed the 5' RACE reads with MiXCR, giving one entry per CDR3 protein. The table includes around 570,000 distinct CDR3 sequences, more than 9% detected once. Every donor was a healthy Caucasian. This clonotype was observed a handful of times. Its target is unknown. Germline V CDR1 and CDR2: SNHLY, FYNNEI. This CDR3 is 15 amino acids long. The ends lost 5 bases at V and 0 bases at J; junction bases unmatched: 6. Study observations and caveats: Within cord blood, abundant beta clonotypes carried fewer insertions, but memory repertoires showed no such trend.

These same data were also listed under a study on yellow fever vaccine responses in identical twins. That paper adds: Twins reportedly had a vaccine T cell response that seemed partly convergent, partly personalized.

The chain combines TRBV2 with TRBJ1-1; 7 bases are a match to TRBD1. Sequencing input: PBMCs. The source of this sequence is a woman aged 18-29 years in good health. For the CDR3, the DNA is TGTGCCAGCAGTTCGGGACAGACACTGAACACTGAAGCTTTCTTT. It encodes CASSSGQTLNTEAFF.